Following are 15 T cell receptor beta chains from one sample sequenced in a study of cytomegalovirus exposure and HLA in healthy donors. This PCR relied on a set of 60 Vbeta primers and 13 Jbeta primers. Sequencing was performed with immunoSEQ multiplex PCR; in TCRdb, only in-frame clones are kept and a portion is missing. Among 45,000 to 60,000 clones listed, 72% were seen once. Sequenced material: PBMCs. These receptors all come from a woman aged 45-59 years in good health and CMV-seronegative.

Here the CDR3 DNA reads TGTGCCAGCAGGAGACAGGAAGAGCAGTACTTC. This gives the protein CASRRQEEQYF. The chain recombines TRBV7-9 with TRBJ2-7, with D tentatively TRBD1 (6 bases). The V end was cut by 6 bases, the J end by 7 bases, with 10 bases between. Germline lookup yields CDR1 SEHNR and CDR2 FQNEAQ (reference sequence). The CDR3 is 11 residues long.

This clone was observed a single time. The V and J genes are TRBV14 and TRBJ1-1, with no clear D. The CDR3 has 14 residues. V lost 1 base and J 6 bases, leaving 12 bases between the germline ends. The germline V gene has CDR1 SGHDN and CDR2 FVKESK. The CDR3 DNA reads TGTGCCAGCAGCCAAGTCGTCGGGAAAGCTGAAGCTTTCTTT. Protein sequence: CASSQVVGKAEAFF.

The V call is TRBV7-8, the J call TRBJ1-2; the D is unclear. Germline CDR1 SGHVS, CDR2 FQNEAQ. V was clipped by 4 bases and J by 7 bases, with 13 bases between them. This CDR3 contains 13 residues. DNA of the CDR3: TGTGCCAGCAGCTCAGAGATTCTAGTTGGCTACACCTTC. It yields the protein CASSSEILVGYTF.

The chain is built from TRBV18 and TRBJ2-3; no clear D gene. This CDR3 contains 14 residues. The germline V gene has CDR1 KGHSH and CDR2 LQKENI. Trimming shortened V by 2 bases and J by 7 bases, and 13 bases separated the two germline ends. The CDR3 loop reads CASSPEATDNTQYF. CDR3 nucleotide sequence: TGTGCCAGCTCACCAGAAGCGACCGATAATACGCAGTATTTT. Full variable domain (rest looked up from reference TRBV18 and TRBJ2-3): NAGVMQNPRHLVRRRGQEARLRCSPMKGHSHVYWYRQLPEEGLKFMVYLQKENIIDESGMPKERFSAEFPKEGPSILRIQQVVRGDSAAYFCASSPEATDNTQYFGPGTRLTVL.

The rearrangement links TRBV6-6 to TRBJ1-5; D remains ambiguous. This CDR3 comprises 15 residues. V gave up 4 bases and J gave up 1 base, with 11 bases separating them. Germline V gives CDR1 MNHNY, CDR2 SVGAGI (reference sequence). The CDR3 is CASSSQSGSNQPQHF. The DNA of the CDR3 is TGTGCCAGCAGTTCCCAGTCCGGGAGCAATCAGCCCCAGCATTTT.

This chain connects TRBV7-9 to TRBJ2-2; tentatively, D is TRBD1 (6 bases). Per germline, CDR1 SEHNR and CDR2 FQNEAQ (reference sequence). V lost 5 bases and J lost 1, with 8 bases in between. The CDR3 contains 14 residues. CDR3 sequence (DNA): TGTGCCAGCAGCCTGGGACAGAACACCGGGGAGCTGTTTTTT. It encodes CASSLGQNTGELFF.

The CDR3 is CASSLAATAGGYTF. The CDR3 nucleotides read TGTGCCAGCAGCTTAGCTGCCACTGCAGGCGGCTACACCTTC. The rearrangement uses TRBV7-2 and TRBJ1-2; no definite D call. The germline gives CDR1 SGHTA, CDR2 FQGNSA. The CDR3 consists of 14 residues. The V and J ends lost 0 bases and 8 bases respectively, with 13 bases between them.

This rearrangement joins TRBV18 to TRBJ1-5, with no clear D. CDR3 length: 16 amino acids. Trimming pared 2 bases from V and 5 bases from J, leaving 16 bases between. Germline V gene sequence: CDR1 KGHSH, CDR2 LQKENI. The CDR3 reads CASSPFPRSDYQPQHF. CDR3 bases: TGTGCCAGCTCACCATTTCCCAGGTCCGATTATCAGCCCCAGCATTTT.

The chain couples TRBV28 to TRBJ2-3; 8 bases map to TRBD2. The CDR3 has 15 amino acids. The V gene's germline CDR1 is MDHEN and CDR2 SYDVKM. The trim removed 6 bases at V and 1 base at J, leaving 6 bases unmatched. The CDR3 protein is CASRGAGEGTDTQYF. The CDR3 coding sequence is TGTGCCAGCAGAGGAGCGGGAGAAGGCACAGATACGCAGTATTTT.

The rearrangement uses TRBV11-2 and TRBJ2-2, with TRBD2 matching over 8 bases. CDR1 and CDR2 from the germline V gene are SGHAT and FQNNGV. This CDR3 contains 17 residues. Trimming removed 5 bases from V and 5 bases from J; junction bases left unmatched: 13. CDR3 amino acids: CASSAPRGSGKTGELFF. The CDR3 nucleotides are TGTGCCAGCAGCGCACCCCGGGGTAGCGGGAAGACCGGGGAGCTGTTTTTT. The full variable domain, in which reference TRBV11-2 and TRBJ2-2 provide the parts outside the CDR3, is EAGVAQSPRYKIIEKRQSVAFWCNPISGHATLYWYQQILGQGPKLLIQFQNNGVVDDSQLPKDRFSAERLKGVDSTLKIQPAKLEDSAVYLCASSAPRGSGKTGELFFGEGSRLTVL.

The CDR3 protein is CASSHPYSGELFF. DNA of the CDR3: TGTGCCAGCAGCCATCCCTATTCCGGGGAGCTGTTTTTT. The chain recombines TRBV7-9 with TRBJ2-2; no firm D call. The ends were cut back, 5 bases at V and 6 bases at J, with 10 bases in the middle. Germline V lookup: CDR1 SEHNR, CDR2 FQNEAQ (reference sequence). There are 13 residues in the CDR3.

This clone was seen once. This CDR3 reads CASSGQGVNQPQHF. The CDR3, as DNA: TGTGCCAGCAGTGGACAGGGGGTTAATCAGCCCCAGCATTTT. The chain carries TRBV2 and TRBJ1-5, with 9 bases aligning to TRBD1. The J segment lost 4 bases and the V segment lost 4 bases, leaving 2 bases of the junction unmatched. This CDR3 contains 14 residues. Germline V lookup: CDR1 SNHLY, CDR2 FYNNEI.

V is TRBV28 and J is TRBJ2-7; 9 nucleotides match TRBD1. Germline CDR1 and CDR2: MDHEN and SYDVKM. CDR3 length: 13 residues. V trimming: 4 bases; J trimming: 4 bases; junction bases outside the gene matches: 2. CDR3 in amino acids: CASSSGQGYEQYF. The CDR3 region has the DNA TGTGCCAGCAGTTCGGGACAGGGTTACGAGCAGTACTTC.

This clone was counted between two and nine times. This chain links TRBV5-1 with TRBJ1-5, with 7 nucleotides matching TRBD1. Unmatched junction bases numbered 6, after V lost 1 base and J lost 5 bases. This CDR3 is 15 amino acids long. CDR1 is SGHRS, CDR2 YFSETQ, per germline. DNA of the CDR3: TGCGCCAGCAGCTTGACAGGGGAGCGGTATCAGCCCCAGCATTTT. Amino acids: CASSLTGERYQPQHF. Drawing the rest from reference TRBV5-1 and TRBJ1-5, the complete variable domain is KAGVTQTPRYLIKTRGQQVTLSCSPISGHRSVSWYQQTPGQGLQFLFEYFSETQRNKGNFPGRFSGRQFSNSRSEMNVSTLELGDSALYLCASSLTGERYQPQHFGDGTRLSIL.

This chain uses TRBV6-6 with TRBJ2-1, with D unclear. Germline CDR1 MNHNY, CDR2 SVGAGI (reference sequence). The CDR3 covers 12 residues. Trimming shortened V by 2 bases and J by 6 bases, and 5 bases separated the two germline ends. The CDR3 DNA reads TGTGCCAGCAGTTACGCGGCCAATGAGCAGTTCTTC. This encodes CASSYAANEQFF.